This is a list of T cell receptor beta chains from one sample in a study of T cell responses to AZD1222 COVID-19 vaccine. The table came from immunoSEQ multiplex PCR; TCRdb's copy has only in-frame clones and leaves some out. The sample lists 80,000 or so clones; about 89% were seen once. The starting material was peripheral blood, obtained on day 0 of MenACWY control vaccination. The receptors here all came from an adult in good health. Each CDR3 is given with its conserved first and last residue. The D gene is left open where the match is weak.

d_call: .
j_call: TRBJ2-6
v_call: TRBV27
cdr3_nt: TGTGCCAGCAGTTTAAGCCCTGGGGCCAACGTCCTGACTTTC
cdr3_aa: CASSLSPGANVLTF

d_call: .
j_call: TRBJ1-1
v_call: TRBV6-5
cdr3_nt: TGTGCCAGCAGTTATACCCATAGGAACACTGAAGCTTTCTTT
cdr3_aa: CASSYTHRNTEAFF

d_call: .
j_call: TRBJ2-1
v_call: TRBV5-8
cdr3_nt: TGTGCCAGCAGCTCTACTAGCAGCTTCTACAATGAGCAGTTCTTC
cdr3_aa: CASSSTSSFYNEQFF

d_call: .
j_call: TRBJ1-1
v_call: TRBV6-5
cdr3_nt: TGTGCCAGCAGTTACTCGGCAGGGACGGTACCTTTCTTT
cdr3_aa: CASSYSAGTVPFF

d_call: TRBD2
j_call: TRBJ2-7
v_call: TRBV7-9
cdr3_nt: TGTGCCAGCAGCCCCCGACTAGCGGGAGGAGGGGTGGCGTCATACGAGCAGTACTTC
cdr3_aa: CASSPRLAGGGVASYEQYF

d_call: .
j_call: TRBJ1-2
v_call: TRBV7-9
cdr3_nt: .
cdr3_aa: CASSSSNNYGYTF

d_call: .
j_call: TRBJ1-4
v_call: TRBV28
cdr3_nt: TGTGCCAGCAGTTCCGCGACAGAGAAAGAAAAACTGTTTTTT
cdr3_aa: CASSSATEKEKLFF

d_call: .
j_call: TRBJ2-6
v_call: TRBV5-1
cdr3_nt: TGCGCCAGCAGCTTGGGAGGGGTCGGTGGGGCCAACGTCCTGACTTTC
cdr3_aa: CASSLGGVGGANVLTF

d_call: TRBD1
j_call: TRBJ1-5
v_call: TRBV10-3
cdr3_nt: TGTGCCATCAGTGAGGAAGGGACAGGGGTTCAGCCCCAGCATTTT
cdr3_aa: CAISEEGTGVQPQHF

d_call: .
j_call: TRBJ1-1
v_call: TRBV11-1
cdr3_nt: TGTGCCAGCAGCTTAGCTCTGGACAGCACTGAAGCTTTCTTT
cdr3_aa: CASSLALDSTEAFF

d_call: .
j_call: TRBJ2-7
v_call: TRBV5-1
cdr3_nt: TGCGCCAGCAGGAGATCCCTAGCCGGCTACGAGCAGTACTTC
cdr3_aa: CASRRSLAGYEQYF